This T cell receptor beta chain was sequenced in a study of control samples from healthy donors and cancer patients. Sequencing was performed with immunoSEQ multiplex PCR; in TCRdb, only in-frame clones are kept and a portion is missing. Of approximately 180,000 clones listed, more than 90% are singletons. The CDR3 covers 16 residues. Trimming took 5 bases from V and 6 from J; bases not matched to a gene: 9. Per germline, CDR1 SGHTA and CDR2 FQGTGA. The V gene is TRBV7-3, the J gene TRBJ2-5; 13 bases map to TRBD2. The sequence was collected from a woman between 40 and 55 years old in good health. Sequenced: blood. Written as DNA, the CDR3 is TGTGCCAGCAGCCCCGAACTAGCGGGGGGGCCTAAGACCCAGTACTTC. Residues: CASSPELAGGPKTQYF.